This entry is about one T cell receptor (beta chain). As yet, its antigen is unknown. This table comes from immunoSEQ multiplex PCR, and its TCRdb copy is limited to in-frame clones, with some not included. The data show nearly 20,000 clones, around 81% seen once. V was pared by 0 bases and J by 7 bases, with 19 bases between. This CDR3 has 17 amino acids. CDR1 and CDR2 (germline): ENHRY, SYGVKD. The sample comes from a study of T cell therapy after organ transplantation. Study information: About 20% of the ten patients were classed as nonresponders.

The time point was: 4-8 weeks after completion of therapy. The sequences come from CD8+ T cells from blood, collected after autologous CMV-specific T cell therapy. The receptor comes from a human patient who had received a solid organ transplant and had CMV disease. Some T cells here may be from the graft donor. The V call is TRBV10-3, the J call TRBJ2-1, with D tentatively TRBD1 (5 bases). This chain's CDR3 is CAISESIQGAFWNEQFF. CDR3 bases: TGTGCCATCAGTGAGTCGATTCAAGGGGCGTTCTGGAATGAGCAGTTCTTC.